These 25 T cell receptor beta chains came from one sample sequenced in a study of glioma-infiltrating T cells. Using RNA template, CDR3s of TCR alpha and beta were amplified with iRepertoire arm-PCR. MiXCR, applied by TCRdb to the multiplex PCR reads, yields one record per CDR3 protein. Of around 390,000 distinct CDR3 sequences in the sample, around 38% were seen once. Sequenced: glioma tissue, nonneoplastic brain tissue, or PBMCs (not recorded which). These receptors were taken from a human donor with low-grade glioma or glioblastoma, undergoing nonglioma brain surgery, or in good health (not recorded which).

The V gene is TRBV6-2 or TRBV6-3, the J gene TRBJ2-1, with 9 bases identical to TRBD2. From germline, CDR1 is MNHEY and CDR2 SVGEGT. The ends lost 6 bases at V and 13 bases at J; junction bases unmatched: 10. The CDR3 has 13 amino acids. CDR3 DNA: TGTGCCAGCAGCCGACTAGCGGATGAGACCCAGTTCTTC. Its translation: CASSRLADETQFF.

J is TRBJ2-3 and V is TRBV7-2, with D perhaps being TRBD1 or TRBD2 (6 bases each). This CDR3 spans 14 amino acids. V was pared by 4 bases and J by 4 bases, with 12 bases between. The germline V gene encodes CDR1 SGHTA and CDR2 FQGNSA. The CDR3 sequence is CASSSNGGPDTQYF. DNA of the CDR3: TGTGCCAGCAGCTCAAACGGGGGCCCAGATACGCAGTATTTT.

As regards this clonotype: Possible read error: a much larger clone is one base away. This chain uses TRBV27 with TRBJ2-1, with TRBD2 identical over 9 bases. The germline V gene has CDR1 MNHEY and CDR2 SMNVEV (reference sequence). CDR3 length: 17 residues. Losses at the gene ends were 7 bases for V and 2 bases for J; bases not matched to a gene: 12. In nucleotides, the CDR3 is TGTGCCAGCAACCTAGCGGGACCACCGAGCACCTACAATGAGCAGTTCTTC. Translation: CASNLAGPPSTYNEQFF.

V gene TRBV13 combines with J gene TRBJ1-5; tentatively, D is TRBD1 (5 bases). Germline values: CDR1 PRHDT, CDR2 FYEKMQ (reference sequence). This CDR3 has 17 amino acids. V lost 0 bases to trimming and J lost 2 bases, with 14 bases between them. The CDR3 protein is CASSLGLGGVGNQPQHF. CDR3 bases: TGTGCCAGCAGCTTAGGCCTTGGGGGGGTCGGCAATCAGCCCCAGCATTTT.

This chain joins TRBV20-1 and TRBJ2-1; D is perhaps TRBD2 (5 bases). V lost 6 bases, J lost 7 bases, and 22 bases lay in between. Germline loops: CDR1 DFQATT, CDR2 SNEGSKA (reference sequence). The length of the CDR3 is 15 residues. CDR3 nucleotide sequence: TGCAGTGCCACTTCGCTGACAAACCAGCGGAATGAGCAGTTCTTC. Translation gives CSATSLTNQRNEQFF.

A single count supports this clonotype. This may stem from a read error, because a much larger clone lies one nucleotide away. The chain joins TRBV28 to TRBJ1-6, with a tentative D call TRBD1 (5 bases). Trimming took 5 bases from V and 11 from J, leaving 19 bases between them. CDR3 size: 15 residues. In germline, CDR1 is MDHEN, CDR2 SYDVKM. The chain's CDR3 is CASSLLDTGVPPLHF. CDR3 nucleotide sequence: TGTGCCAGCAGTCTACTTGACACAGGAGTTCCACCCCTCCACTTT.

This clonotype was observed a few times. The rearrangement links TRBV6-1 to TRBJ1-4; 7 positions agree with TRBD1. Per the germline V gene, CDR1 is MNHNS and CDR2 is SASEGT. Trimming removed 5 bases from V and 0 bases from J; junction bases left unmatched: 6. The length of the CDR3 is 16 residues. The CDR3 region is CASSRRGLPTNEKLFF. The CDR3 DNA follows: TGTGCCAGCAGTCGGAGGGGGCTACCAACTAATGAAAAACTGTTTTTT.

V and J are TRBV12-3 or TRBV12-4 and TRBJ2-1; 8 bases are a match to TRBD2. This CDR3 spans 15 amino acids. V gave up 5 bases and J gave up 2 bases; unmatched junction bases: 5. The CDR3 DNA reads as TGTGCCAGCAGTGGCTGGCGGGAGGCCTACAATGAGCAGTTCTTC. This codes for CASSGWREAYNEQFF.

This sequence joins TRBV9 and TRBJ2-2, with TRBD1 matching 11 bases. Germline lookup yields CDR1 SGDLS and CDR2 YYNGEE. V lost 3 bases to trimming and J lost 5 bases; unmatched junction nucleotides: 3. CDR3 length: 15 amino acids. CDR3 sequence reads: CASSGTGGLTGELFF. CDR3 nucleotides: TGTGCCAGCAGCGGGACAGGGGGCCTTACCGGGGAGCTGTTTTTT.

As concerns this clonotype: One base away lies a much larger clone, so this may be a sequencing read error. This sequence joins TRBV27 and TRBJ2-2; D unclear. The CDR3 is 16 amino acids. CDR1 is MNHEY and CDR2 is SMNVEV in the germline V gene (reference sequence). This chain's CDR3 is CDSSLTGFGNTGELFF. CDR3 coding DNA: TGTGACAGCAGTTTAACGGGCTTTGGGAACACCGGGGAGCTGTTTTTT.

Concerning this clonotype: A much larger clonotype is one base distant, so this may be a read error. CDR3 nucleotides: TGTGCCAGAAGTTTAAGGGGGCGTATTGAAGCTTTCTTT. Translated: CARSLRGRIEAFF. The V call is TRBV28, the J call TRBJ1-1; 7 bases map to TRBD1. The length of the CDR3 is 13 residues. Germline loops: CDR1 MDHEN, CDR2 SYDVKM. Supplemented by reference TRBV28 and TRBJ1-1, the full variable domain reads DVKVTQSSRYLVKRTGEKVFLECVQDMDHENMFWYRQDPGLGLRLIYFSYDVKMKEKGDIPEGYSVSREKKERFSLILESASTNQTSMYLCARSLRGRIEAFFGQGTRLTVV.

This clonotype was counted at least ten times. J is TRBJ1-6 and V is TRBV6-1; TRBD1 might be the D (6 bases). The germline gives CDR1 MNHNS, CDR2 SASEGT. With 3 bases removed from V and 12 bases from J, the gap between germline ends came to 12 bases. This CDR3 is built from 13 residues. DNA of the CDR3: TGTGCCAGCAGTGATCCCGGGGGCAGACCCCTCCACTTT. Its translation is CASSDPGGRPLHF.

Note on this clonotype: Given a much more abundant clone one base away, this may be a read error. Given the absence of the conserved phenylalanine or tryptophan at the CDR3 end, a read error is likely. The chain recombines TRBV6-5 with TRBJ2-1; the match to TRBD2 covers 9 bases. The CDR3 length is 14 residues. Germline loops: CDR1 MNHEY, CDR2 SVGAGI. Trimming cost V 1 base and J 7 bases; bases outside gene matches: 2. The CDR3 coding sequence is TGTGCCAGCAGTTACTTGACTAGCGGAAATGAGCAGTTCCTC. This sequence encodes CASSYLTSGNEQFL.

This clonotype showed up just once. V is TRBV2 and J is TRBJ2-7; 7 nucleotides align to TRBD2. This CDR3 has 15 residues. The trim removed 7 bases at V and 2 bases at J, leaving 11 bases unmatched. Germline CDR1 reads SNHLY; CDR2 reads FYNNEI. The CDR3 here is CASTPSGGGTYEQYF. CDR3 sequence (DNA): TGTGCCAGCACCCCGAGTGGGGGAGGGACCTACGAGCAGTACTTC. Combining the CDR3 with reference TRBV2 and TRBJ2-7 gives the whole variable domain EPEVTQTPSHQVTQMGQEVILRCVPISNHLYFYWYRQILGQKVEFLVSFYNNEISEKSEIFDDQFSVERPDGSNFTLKIRSTKLEDSAMYFCASTPSGGGTYEQYFGPGTRLTVT.

This chain connects TRBV28 to TRBJ2-3; D may be TRBD2 (6 bases). CDR3 length: 17 amino acids. Germline V gene lookup returns CDR1 MDHEN and CDR2 SYDVKM. The germline V and J ends were trimmed by 1 base and 4 bases, with 18 bases remaining between them. The CDR3 DNA sequence: TGTGCCAGCAGTTTATTGTTGGGGACTCCTCGCGCAGATACGCAGTATTTT. This translates into CASSLLLGTPRADTQYF. The whole variable domain, filled in from reference TRBV28 and TRBJ2-3, reads DVKVTQSSRYLVKRTGEKVFLECVQDMDHENMFWYRQDPGLGLRLIYFSYDVKMKEKGDIPEGYSVSREKKERFSLILESASTNQTSMYLCASSLLLGTPRADTQYFGPGTRLTVL.

This clonotype was seen more than once but under ten times. At one end the junction does not follow the germline gene, possibly because of a read error. The CDR3 nucleotides read TGCGCCAGCAGATTGGGACTTCGCACAGATACGCAGTATTTT. This sequence encodes CASRLGLRTDTQYF. J is TRBJ2-3 and V is TRBV5-1, with D possibly TRBD2 on 6 matching bases. Per germline, CDR1 SGHRS and CDR2 YFSETQ. The CDR3 loop spans 14 amino acids.

This clonotype was seen only a few times. V is TRBV7-2 and J is TRBJ1-4; 7 positions agree with TRBD1. The CDR3 runs 15 residues. With 5 bases clipped from V and 7 bases from J, the junction kept 10 bases outside the gene matches. Germline V gene sequence: CDR1 SGHTA, CDR2 FQGNSA. CDR3 region: CASSPDPGQREKLFF. CDR3 DNA sequence: TGTGCCAGCAGCCCGGACCCGGGACAGCGTGAAAAACTGTTTTTT.

This clonotype was seen many times. The chain couples TRBV27 to TRBJ2-3, with D unclear. V was trimmed by 0 bases and J by 6 bases, leaving 13 bases between them. The CDR3 has 15 amino acids. Germline CDR1 MNHEY, CDR2 SMNVEV (reference sequence). The CDR3 spells CASSLSVKGWDTQYF. DNA of the CDR3: TGTGCCAGCAGTTTATCGGTTAAGGGTTGGGATACGCAGTATTTT.

On this clonotype itself: This may arise from a read error, as a much more abundant clone is one base away. The CDR3 DNA is TGCGCCAGCAGCTTCAAGATGAACACTGGAGCTTTCTTT. Its translation: CASSFKMNTGAFF. The rearrangement links TRBV5-1 to TRBJ1-1; no firm D call. CDR3 size: 13 residues. The germline V gene has CDR1 SGHRS and CDR2 YFSETQ.

This chain connects TRBV2 to TRBJ1-1; no reliable D call. This CDR3 comprises 13 residues. Germline V gene data show CDR1 as SNHLY and CDR2 as FYNNEI. Trimming stripped 8 bases from V and 1 base from J, with 11 bases between. The CDR3 protein is CASFVLGNTEAFF. DNA of the CDR3: TGTGCCAGCTTCGTTCTGGGGAACACTGAAGCTTTCTTT.

The chain couples TRBV20-1 to TRBJ1-4; D unresolved. V shed 2 bases and J shed 6 bases, with 16 bases lying between them. The CDR3 contains 15 residues. CDR1 and CDR2 (germline): DFQATT, SNEGSKA (reference sequence). The CDR3 DNA is TGCAGTGCTAGATCCCACCGGATGGAATATGAAAAACTGTTTTTT. Translating gives CSARSHRMEYEKLFF.

Details on this clonotype: One end of the junction is discordant with germline, which a read error may explain. This chain connects TRBV29-1 to TRBJ1-1; D unresolved. CDR1 is SQVTM and CDR2 is ANQGSEA in the germline V gene. This CDR3 region has 13 residues. The CDR3 DNA reads as TGCGGCGTTGGCCTGAAGATGAACACTGAAGCTTTCTTT. Protein product: CGVGLKMNTEAFF. The full variable domain, with the rest looked up from reference TRBV29-1 and TRBJ1-1, is SAVISQKPSRDICQRGTSLTIQCQVDSQVTMMFWYRQQPGQSLTLIATANQGSEATYESGFVIDKFPISRPNLTFSTLTVSNMSPEDSSIYLCGVGLKMNTEAFFGQGTRLTVV.

The J gene is TRBJ1-4, the V gene TRBV2; D call uncertain. Between the trimmed V and J ends, which lost 0 bases and 6 bases, there was a span of 11 bases. The germline V gene has CDR1 SNHLY and CDR2 FYNNEI. CDR3 length: 15 residues. The CDR3 here is CASSEARIIYEKLFF. Here the CDR3 DNA reads TGTGCCAGCAGTGAAGCGCGGATAATTTATGAAAAACTGTTTTTT. Full variable domain (remainder filled in from reference TRBV2 and TRBJ1-4): EPEVTQTPSHQVTQMGQEVILRCVPISNHLYFYWYRQILGQKVEFLVSFYNNEISEKSEIFDDQFSVERPDGSNFTLKIRSTKLEDSAMYFCASSEARIIYEKLFFGSGTQLSVL.

This clonotype was seen only once. At one end the junction does not follow the germline gene, possibly because of a read error. The chain recombines TRBV4-1 with TRBJ2-7; TRBD2 matches at 10 bases. Germline CDR1 is MGHRA and CDR2 is YSYEKL. The CDR3 has 15 amino acids. CDR3 bases: TGCGCCAGCAGCCAATTTCTAGCGGGAGCCTACGAGCAGCACTTC. The encoded protein is CASSQFLAGAYEQHF.

The CDR3 protein is CACRSGTDLYF. The CDR3 DNA reads TGTGCCTGCCGTTCGGGGACAGATTTGTATTTT. This chain uses TRBV6-4 with TRBJ2-3; 7 positions agree with TRBD1. V lost 11 bases, J lost 14 bases, and 13 bases stayed unmatched. The CDR3 is 11 residues long. Germline CDR1 MRHNA, CDR2 SNTAGT.